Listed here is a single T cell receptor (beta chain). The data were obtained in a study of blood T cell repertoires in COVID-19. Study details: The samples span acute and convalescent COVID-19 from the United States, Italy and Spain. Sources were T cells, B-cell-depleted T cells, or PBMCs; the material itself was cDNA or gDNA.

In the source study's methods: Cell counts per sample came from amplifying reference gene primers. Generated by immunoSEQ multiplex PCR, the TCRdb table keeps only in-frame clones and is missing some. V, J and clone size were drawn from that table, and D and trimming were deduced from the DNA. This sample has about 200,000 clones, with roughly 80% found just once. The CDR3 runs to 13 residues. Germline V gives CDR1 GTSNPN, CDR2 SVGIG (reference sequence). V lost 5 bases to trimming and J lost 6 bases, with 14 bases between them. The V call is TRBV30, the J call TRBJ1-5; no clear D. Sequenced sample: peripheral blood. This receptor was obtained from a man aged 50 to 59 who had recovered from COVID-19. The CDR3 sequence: CAWGDEVGQPQHF. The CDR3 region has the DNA TGTGCCTGGGGGGATGAGGTCGGTCAGCCCCAGCATTTT.